This T cell receptor (beta chain) was sequenced in a study of blood T cell repertoires in COVID-19. Looking at the study overall: The United States, Italy and Spain provided the acute and convalescent COVID-19 samples.

The CDR3 runs 17 residues. Germline lookup yields CDR1 PRHDT and CDR2 FYEKMQ (reference sequence). After removal of 5 bases from V and 0 bases from J, the junction contained 10 bases not matched to a gene. Here immunoSEQ multiplex PCR was the method, and the copy in TCRdb shows in-frame clones only, minus some. The data hold 300,000 to 450,000 clones, with roughly 90% observed a single time. Specimen: PBMCs or T cells enriched from blood (not recorded which). The V call is TRBV13, the J call TRBJ2-7, with TRBD2 identical over 10 bases. The clonotype comes from a young woman who had been exposed to COVID-19. The CDR3 region is CASSARTSGRNSYEQYF. The CDR3 nucleotides read TGTGCCAGCAGCGCCCGGACTAGCGGACGTAACTCCTACGAGCAGTACTTC.